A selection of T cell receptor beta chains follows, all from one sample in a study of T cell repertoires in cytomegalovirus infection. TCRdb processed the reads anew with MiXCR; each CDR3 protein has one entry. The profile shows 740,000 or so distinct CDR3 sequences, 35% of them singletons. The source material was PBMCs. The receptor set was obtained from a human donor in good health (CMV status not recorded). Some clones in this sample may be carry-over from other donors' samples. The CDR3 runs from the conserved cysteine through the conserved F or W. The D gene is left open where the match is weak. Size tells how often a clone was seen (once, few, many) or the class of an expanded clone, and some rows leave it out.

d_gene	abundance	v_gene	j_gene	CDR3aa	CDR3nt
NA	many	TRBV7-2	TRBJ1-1	CASSLNSVGEAFF	TGTGCCAGCAGCTTAAACAGTGTCGGTGAAGCTTTCTTT
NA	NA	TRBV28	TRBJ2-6	CASSLSAAAAGANVLTF	TGTGCCAGCAGTTTGTCTGCGGCAGCAGCTGGGGCCAACGTCCTGACTTTC
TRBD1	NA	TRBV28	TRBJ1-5	CDSSLGTGGYQPQHF	TGTGACAGCAGTTTAGGTACAGGGGGATATCAGCCCCAGCATTTT
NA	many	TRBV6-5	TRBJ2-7	CASSYGQDTYEQYF	TGTGCCAGCAGTTACGGTCAGGATACCTACGAGCAGTACTTC
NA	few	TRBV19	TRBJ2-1	CASSIGPLTEQFF	TGTGCCAGTAGTATAGGGCCCTTGACCGAGCAGTTCTTC
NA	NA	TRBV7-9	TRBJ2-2	CAYAGRMGKTGELFF	TGTGCCTATGCTGGCAGGATGGGGAAAACCGGGGAGCTGTTTTTT
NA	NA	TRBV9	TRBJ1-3	CASSVPGNTIYF	TGTGCCAGCAGCGTACCAGGAAACACCATATATTTT
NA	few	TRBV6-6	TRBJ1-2	CASSYSTGAANGYTF	TGTGCCAGCAGTTACTCGACCGGGGCGGCAAATGGCTACACCTTC
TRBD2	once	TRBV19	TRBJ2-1	CASSRGTSGRSSYNEQFF	TGTGCCAGTAGCCGGGGGACTAGCGGACGGAGCTCCTACAATGAGCAGTTCTTC
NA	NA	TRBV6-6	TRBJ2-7	CASSYPRDRHSYEQYF	TGTGCCAGCAGTTACCCCCGAGACAGGCATTCCTACGAGCAGTACTTC
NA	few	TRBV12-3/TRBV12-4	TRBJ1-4	CASSLGQGRNEKLFF	TGTGCCAGCAGTTTAGGCCAGGGCCGTAATGAAAAACTGTTTTTT
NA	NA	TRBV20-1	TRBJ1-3	CSSQQGPSGNTIYF	TGCAGTTCCCAGCAGGGACCCTCTGGAAACACCATATATTTT
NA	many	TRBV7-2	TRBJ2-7	CASSLRRDYEQYF	TGTGCCAGCAGCTTACGGCGGGACTACGAGCAGTACTTC
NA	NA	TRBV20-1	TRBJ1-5	CSARDLFSEFLNQPQHF	TGCAGTGCTAGAGATCTCTTTAGCGAATTCCTAAATCAGCCCCAGCATTTT
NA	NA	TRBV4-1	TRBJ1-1	CASSQEGYNTEAFF	TGCGCCAGCAGCCAAGAGGGCTATAACACTGAAGCTTTCTTT
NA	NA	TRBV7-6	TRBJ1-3	CASSLGSGNTIYF	TGTGCCAGCAGCTTAGGCTCTGGAAACACCATATATTTT
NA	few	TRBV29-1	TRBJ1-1	CSVVRRQNTEAFF	TGCAGCGTCGTTCGGCGGCAAAACACTGAAGCTTTCTTT
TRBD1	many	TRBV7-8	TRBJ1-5	CASSPSRPRDRDNQPQHF	TGTGCCAGCAGTCCTTCACGGCCCCGGGACAGGGATAATCAGCCCCAGCATTTT
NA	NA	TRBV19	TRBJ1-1	CASSMIWQQNTEAFF	TGTGCCAGTAGTATGATTTGGCAGCAAAACACTGAAGCTTTCTTT
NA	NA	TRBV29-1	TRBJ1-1	CSVGRALNTEAFF	TGCAGCGTTGGACGGGCGTTGAACACTGAAGCTTTCTTT
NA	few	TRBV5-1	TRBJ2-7	CASSLDSPREEQYF	TGCGCCAGCAGCTTGGACTCGCCGCGGGAAGAGCAGTACTTC
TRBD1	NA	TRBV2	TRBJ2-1	CASSESGQGGKDEQFF	TGTGCCAGCAGTGAATCCGGACAGGGGGGAAAGGATGAGCAGTTCTTC
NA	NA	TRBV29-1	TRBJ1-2	CSVPGDYGYTF	TGCAGCGTTCCAGGAGATTATGGCTACACCTTC
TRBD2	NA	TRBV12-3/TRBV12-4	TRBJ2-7	CASSAGVEEQYF	TGTGCCAGCAGTGCGGGGGTGGAGGAGCAGTACTTC
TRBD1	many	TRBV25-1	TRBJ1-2	CASSEMGQGAGYTF	TGTGCCAGCAGTGAAATGGGTCAGGGGGCTGGCTACACCTTC
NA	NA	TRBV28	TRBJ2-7	CASSVSRAGNEQYF	TGTGCCAGCAGCGTAAGTCGGGCAGGGAACGAGCAGTACTTC
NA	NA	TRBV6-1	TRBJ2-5	CASSGAAETQYF	TGTGCCAGTTCAGGGGCTGCAGAGACCCAGTACTTC
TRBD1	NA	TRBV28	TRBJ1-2	CASSSDRDPTNYGYTF	TGTGCCAGCAGTTCGGACAGGGATCCCACTAACTATGGCTACACCTTC
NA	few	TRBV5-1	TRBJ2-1	CASSLEVTNEQFF	TGCGCCAGCAGCTTGGAGGTGACGAATGAGCAGTTCTTC
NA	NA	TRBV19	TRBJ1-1	CASSNPVTEAFF	TGTGCCAGTAGTAACCCGGTCACTGAAGCTTTCTTT
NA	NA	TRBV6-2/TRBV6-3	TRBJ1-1	CASSYGGEGTEAFF	TGTGCCAGCAGTTACGGGGGCGAGGGAACTGAAGCTTTCTTT
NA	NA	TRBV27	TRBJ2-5	CASSNQGLGETQYF	TGTGCCAGCAGCAATCAGGGACTGGGAGAGACCCAGTACTTC
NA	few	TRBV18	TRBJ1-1	CASASDRLYTEAFF	TGTGCCAGCGCATCGGACAGACTTTACACTGAAGCTTTCTTT
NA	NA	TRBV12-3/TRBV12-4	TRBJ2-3	CASSTGPRAYHQPQYF	TGTGCCAGCAGTACAGGGCCAAGGGCGTATCATCAGCCCCAGTATTTT
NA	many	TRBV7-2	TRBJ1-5	CASSERGFSNQPQHF	TGTGCCAGCAGCGAGAGAGGTTTTAGCAATCAGCCCCAGCATTTT